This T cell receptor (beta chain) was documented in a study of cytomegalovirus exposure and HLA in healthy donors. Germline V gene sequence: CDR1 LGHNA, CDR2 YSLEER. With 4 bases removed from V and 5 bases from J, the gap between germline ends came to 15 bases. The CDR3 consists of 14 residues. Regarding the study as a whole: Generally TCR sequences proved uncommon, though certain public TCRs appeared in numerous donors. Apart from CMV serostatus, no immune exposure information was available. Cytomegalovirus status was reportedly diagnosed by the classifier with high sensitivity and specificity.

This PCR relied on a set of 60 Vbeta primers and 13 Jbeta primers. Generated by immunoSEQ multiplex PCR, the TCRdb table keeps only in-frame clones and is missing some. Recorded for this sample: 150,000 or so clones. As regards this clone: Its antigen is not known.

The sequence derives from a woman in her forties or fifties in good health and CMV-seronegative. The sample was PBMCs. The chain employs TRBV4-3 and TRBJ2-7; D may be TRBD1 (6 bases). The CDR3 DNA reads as TGCGCCAGCAGCCCGGTCCAGGGGTTCCACGAGCAGTACTTC. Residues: CASSPVQGFHEQYF.